This T cell receptor beta chain was documented in a study of shared clonotypes between healthy human individuals. CDR3 length equals 15 residues. V lost 1 base to trimming and J lost 4 bases, with 13 bases between them. Germline V CDR1 and CDR2: LGHNA, YNFKEQ. Sequencing used immunoSEQ multiplex PCR; TCRdb keeps in-frame clones, though not all of them. The sample has some 470,000 clones; over 60% are singletons. Among the donors, all were Caucasian adults who lived in Nashville, Tennessee. The source of this sequence is a woman aged 40 to 50 in good health. Some clones in this sample may be carry-over from other donors' samples. This chain uses TRBV4-2 with TRBJ1-1, with D tentatively TRBD1 (5 bases). Sequencing was done on a sample of PBMCs. CDR3 protein: CASSQGEGAPTEAFF. The CDR3 DNA reads as TGTGCCAGCAGCCAAGGGGAAGGGGCGCCCACTGAAGCTTTCTTT.